The source of this T cell receptor (beta chain) is a study of regulatory T cells in long-lasting Graves disease. Libraries of TCR beta came from iRepertoire HTBI primers plus Arm-PCR of CDR3 regions. TCRdb independently ran MiXCR on the multiplex PCR reads; one entry per CDR3 protein. The table includes about 530,000 distinct CDR3 sequences, approximately 16% detected once. This clonotype was picked up many times. Time point indicated: newly diagnosed GD, antithyroid drugs for less than 3 months. RNA from PBMCs was the source of the TCR library. With EDTA tubes as the receptacles, about 8.1 milliliters of peripheral blood were drawn. The CDR3 runs 14 residues. Trimming stripped 0 bases from V and 3 bases from J, with 9 bases between. Germline CDR1 SGHRS, CDR2 YFSETQ. These data are also associated with another study on T cells in Graves' hyperthyroidism and ophthalmopathy. That source adds: Across 18 months, stable Graves' hyperthyroidism was marked by no progression to ophthalmopathy.

This chain joins TRBV5-1 and TRBJ1-1; D unclear. The material sequenced was peripheral blood mononuclear cells (PBMCs), taken at new diagnosis, from a patient treated with antithyroid drugs. The sequence was collected from a woman aged 40 to 65 with Graves disease. CDR3 loop: CASSLAGMDTEAFF. The CDR3 DNA reads as TGCGCCAGCAGCTTGGCGGGCATGGACACTGAAGCTTTCTTT. Supplemented by reference TRBV5-1 and TRBJ1-1, the full variable domain reads KAGVTQTPRYLIKTRGQQVTLSCSPISGHRSVSWYQQTPGQGLQFLFEYFSETQRNKGNFPGRFSGRQFSNSRSEMNVSTLELGDSALYLCASSLAGMDTEAFFGQGTRLTVV.